The 32 T cell receptor beta chains listed next were all sequenced from one sample in a study of blood T cell repertoires in COVID-19 (dated by TCRdb to the early 2020s). The library was made by the immunoSEQ multiplex PCR assay. TCRdb carries this immuneACCESS record with in-frame sequences only. Its versions omit some clonotypes, under half of them owing to an unresolved V gene in the studies checked, with the rest unexplained. Counted in this sample were some 47,000 clones; about nine tenths of them appeared once. The top ten clonotypes cover about 5.1% of the sample. Sequenced sample: peripheral blood. The receptors derive from a man aged 65 to 79 with acute or convalescent COVID-19.

The gene calls are TRBV19 and TRBJ1-2; 8 bases are a match to TRBD1. Germline assignment: CDR1 LNHDA and CDR2 SQIVND (reference sequence). There are 16 residues in the CDR3. Trimming removed 5 bases from V and 3 bases from J; junction bases left unmatched: 11. This CDR3 is CASSSIAGGLDYGYTF. Here the CDR3 DNA reads TGTGCCAGTAGTTCTATCGCAGGGGGCTTGGACTATGGCTACACCTTC.

J is TRBJ1-4 and V is TRBV25-1, with D unresolved. CDR3 length: 15 residues. The germline gives CDR1 MGHDK, CDR2 SYGVNS. Trimming left V 4 bases short and J 2 bases short, with 11 bases between. The DNA of the CDR3 is TGTGCCAGCAGTGCACTAGTCTCGACTAATGAAAAACTGTTTTTT. Protein: CASSALVSTNEKLFF.

The J gene is TRBJ1-1, the V gene TRBV6-5; D gene ambiguous. The CDR3 covers 15 residues. V was trimmed by 7 bases and J by 2 bases, leaving 17 bases between them. CDR1 and CDR2 from the germline V gene are MNHEY and SVGAGI. CDR3 DNA sequence: TGTGCCAGCACCCCCCCACACTACAAAAACACTGAAGCTTTCTTT. Translated: CASTPPHYKNTEAFF.

The chain is built from TRBV7-2 and TRBJ2-1, with 11 bases fitting TRBD2. The junction had 8 bases not matched to a gene; V was cut back by 1 base and J by 9 bases. This CDR3 region has 16 residues. CDR1 is SGHTA, CDR2 FQGNSA, per germline. This CDR3 is CASSLEKGLAVSEQFF. The CDR3 nucleotides are TGTGCCAGCAGCTTAGAAAAGGGACTAGCGGTATCTGAGCAGTTCTTC.

The genes are TRBV7-2 and TRBJ2-3, with a tentative D call TRBD2 (5 bases). Germline lookup yields CDR1 SGHTA and CDR2 FQGNSA. V lost 5 bases and J 4 bases, leaving 10 bases between the germline ends. The CDR3 spans 13 residues. CDR3 protein: CASSPGGSDTQYF. The CDR3 DNA reads as TGTGCCAGCAGCCCGGGCGGGTCAGATACGCAGTATTTT.

The chain combines TRBV3-1 (or the pseudogene TRBV3-2) with TRBJ2-7; TRBD2 aligns across 10 bases. This CDR3 region has 17 residues. Per the germline V gene, CDR1 is LGHDT and CDR2 is YNNKEL (reference sequence). V was clipped by 0 bases and J by 3 bases; unmatched bases: 8. DNA of the CDR3: TGTGCCAGCAGCCAAGAACAACGGATAGCGGGGGGCTACGAGCAGTACTTC. This encodes CASSQEQRIAGGYEQYF.

The rearrangement links TRBV28 to TRBJ2-1, with 7 nucleotides matching TRBD2. Germline lookup yields CDR1 MDHEN and CDR2 SYDVKM. The CDR3 runs 17 residues. Trimming cost V 4 bases and J 0 bases; bases outside gene matches: 9. This CDR3 reads CASSSDLAVTSYNEQFF. The CDR3 coding sequence is TGTGCCAGCAGTTCAGATCTAGCGGTGACCTCCTACAATGAGCAGTTCTTC. Based on the CDR3 plus reference TRBV28 and TRBJ2-1, the full variable domain is DVKVTQSSRYLVKRTGEKVFLECVQDMDHENMFWYRQDPGLGLRLIYFSYDVKMKEKGDIPEGYSVSREKKERFSLILESASTNQTSMYLCASSSDLAVTSYNEQFFGPGTRLTVL.

This chain uses TRBV7-9 with TRBJ1-2, with D possibly being TRBD1 (6 bases). Germline V lookup: CDR1 SEHNR, CDR2 FQNEAQ (reference sequence). V was shortened by 5 bases and J by 4 bases, with 17 bases between the two germline ends. The CDR3 is 15 residues long. The CDR3 bases are TGTGCCAGCAGCCCGGGACAAGCACCTGCCTATGGCTACACCTTC. Translation gives CASSPGQAPAYGYTF.

CDR3: CASSPGNYGYTF. The DNA of the CDR3 is TGTGCCAGCAGCCCCGGGAACTATGGCTACACCTTC. The gene calls are TRBV7-2 and TRBJ1-2; D unclear. V dropped 5 bases and J dropped 2 bases, with 6 bases sitting between them. This CDR3 is built from 12 residues. CDR1 is SGHTA, CDR2 FQGNSA, per germline.

The gene calls are TRBV5-8 and TRBJ2-5; D gene uncertain. Germline CDR1 SGHTS, CDR2 YDEGEE. The CDR3 consists of 16 residues. The germline V and J ends were trimmed by 0 bases and 0 bases, with 12 bases remaining between them. The CDR3 spells CASSLGQETYQETQYF. CDR3 sequence (DNA): TGTGCCAGCAGCTTGGGTCAGGAAACGTACCAAGAGACCCAGTACTTC.

The rearrangement uses TRBV5-5 and TRBJ2-7; 9 bases are a match to TRBD1. Germline values: CDR1 SGHKS, CDR2 YYEKEE (reference sequence). The CDR3 length is 17 residues. After removal of 1 base from V and 3 bases from J, the junction contained 11 bases not matched to a gene. The chain's CDR3 is CASSLSPPGQGGYEQYF. The CDR3 nucleotides are TGTGCCAGCAGCTTGAGCCCCCCGGGACAGGGAGGCTACGAGCAGTACTTC.

Concerning this clone: Its ends do not fully match the called genes, so a read error is possible. This chain uses TRBV5-6 with TRBJ2-7; 7 bases line up with TRBD1. The germline V gene has CDR1 SGHDT and CDR2 YYEEEE. The CDR3 covers 18 residues. CDR3 in DNA: TGTGCCAGCAGTATTACTTTATCGATGGGGACAGCTACCTACGAACAGTACTTC. Residues: CASSITLSMGTATYEQYF. Using reference TRBV5-6 and TRBJ2-7 for the parts outside the CDR3, the full variable domain is DAGVTQSPTHLIKTRGQQVTLRCSPKSGHDTVSWYQQALGQGPQFIFQYYEEEERQRGNFPDRFSGHQFPNYSSELNVNALLLGDSALYLCASSITLSMGTATYEQYFGPGTRLTVT.

This clone appeared a few times. The DNA of the CDR3 is TGTGCCAGCAGCTTATTCCCATCATACGAGCAGTACTTC. Protein: CASSLFPSYEQYF. The rearrangement links TRBV7-2 to TRBJ2-7, with D hard to call. The CDR3 consists of 13 residues. V was shortened by 2 bases and J by 4 bases, with 9 bases between the two germline ends. The germline gives CDR1 SGHTA, CDR2 FQGNSA. The variable domain in full, completed from reference TRBV7-2 and TRBJ2-7, reads GAGVSQSPSNKVTEKGKDVELRCDPISGHTALYWYRQSLGQGLEFLIYFQGNSAPDKSGLPSDRFSAERTGGSVSTLTIQRTQQEDSAVYLCASSLFPSYEQYFGPGTRLTVT.

The rearrangement uses TRBV28 and TRBJ1-6; 9 bases are shared with TRBD1. The V gene end was trimmed by 3 bases and the J gene end by 9 bases; junction bases not matched to a gene: 3. Germline V lookup: CDR1 MDHEN, CDR2 SYDVKM. This CDR3 is built from 14 residues. This CDR3 reads CASSLTGGGSPLHF. CDR3 coding DNA: TGTGCCAGCAGTTTGACAGGGGGGGGTTCACCCCTCCACTTT.

This chain uses TRBV15 with TRBJ1-5; no clear D. Trimming pared 2 bases from V and 1 base from J, leaving 12 bases between. The germline V gene has CDR1 LNHNV and CDR2 YYDKDF (reference sequence). This CDR3 has 16 amino acids. CDR3 bases: TGTGCCACCAGCAGAACTGTACTCGTGAGCAATCAGCCCCAGCATTTT. This codes for CATSRTVLVSNQPQHF.

This chain joins TRBV7-9 and TRBJ1-5, with TRBD1 matching over 9 bases. The ends lost 4 bases at V and 6 bases at J; junction bases unmatched: 4. The germline CDR1 and CDR2 sequences are SEHNR and FQNEAQ (reference sequence). The CDR3 sequence is 14 residues long. CDR3 in amino acids: CASSSPGQGQPQHF. The CDR3 bases are TGTGCCAGCAGCTCCCCGGGACAGGGTCAGCCCCAGCATTTT. Drawing the rest from reference TRBV7-9 and TRBJ1-5, the complete variable domain is DTGVSQNPRHKITKRGQNVTFRCDPISEHNRLYWYRQTLGQGPEFLTYFQNEAQLEKSRLLSDRFSAERPKGSFSTLEIQRTEQGDSAMYLCASSSPGQGQPQHFGDGTRLSIL.

The gene calls are TRBV7-9 and TRBJ1-3; weak D call: TRBD1 (5 bases). The V end was cut by 2 bases, the J end by 8 bases, with 10 bases between. The CDR3 totals 13 residues. Per germline, CDR1 SEHNR and CDR2 FQNEAQ (reference sequence). The CDR3 region has the DNA TGTGCCAGCAGCTTAATCGGGGGTTACACCATATATTTT. As protein: CASSLIGGYTIYF.

The chain couples TRBV7-8 to TRBJ2-2; a weak D match, TRBD1 (5 bases). V was trimmed by 5 bases and J by 7 bases, leaving 14 bases between them. CDR1 and CDR2 from the germline V gene are SGHVS and FQNEAQ. The length of the CDR3 is 14 residues. The CDR3 reads CASSRDSSSGELFF. The CDR3 DNA is TGTGCCAGCAGCCGAGACAGTAGTAGCGGGGAGCTGTTTTTT.

The CDR3 region has the DNA TGTGCCAGTAGTGCAACCGGGTCCTTATATCAGCCCCAGCATTTT. Its translation is CASSATGSLYQPQHF. This chain links TRBV19 with TRBJ1-5; D not resolved. CDR3 size: 15 residues. Trimming took 5 bases from V and 5 from J, leaving 16 bases between them. Germline V lookup: CDR1 LNHDA, CDR2 SQIVND (reference sequence).

The rearrangement links TRBV21-1 to TRBJ2-5; the table's D call of TRBD1 was not tested on the DNA. TRBV21-1 is a pseudogene. The length of the CDR3 is 17 residues. The CDR3 DNA is TGTGCCAGCAGCAAAGGAGGGGACAGGGGGCCAGTGGAGACCCAGTACTTC. Its translation: CASSKGGDRGPVETQYF.

This chain links TRBV4-1 with TRBJ1-4; D may be TRBD1 (5 bases). CDR1 is MGHRA and CDR2 is YSYEKL in the germline V gene. CDR3 length: 15 residues. Trimming cost V 1 base and J 7 bases, with 13 bases left between them. This CDR3 reads CASSQGDGGVEKLFF. CDR3 coding DNA: TGCGCCAGCAGCCAAGGCGACGGGGGGGTTGAAAAACTGTTTTTT.

V and J are TRBV19 and TRBJ1-5, with no clear D. Germline CDR1 reads LNHDA; CDR2 reads SQIVND (reference sequence). The CDR3 loop spans 15 amino acids. The V end was cut by 7 bases, the J end by 0 bases, with 13 bases between. For the CDR3, the DNA is TGTGCCAGTAAGCGGTCACGGGCTAGCAATCAGCCCCAGCATTTT. Translating gives CASKRSRASNQPQHF.

This clone showed up just a few times. This rearrangement joins TRBV7-2 to TRBJ1-6; perhaps TRBD1 as D (6 bases). The V end lost 5 bases, the J end lost 7 bases, and 15 bases lay between the germline ends. The CDR3 contains 15 residues. Looked up from germline, CDR1 is SGHTA and CDR2 is FQGNSA. Here the CDR3 reads CASSDYRAQNSPLHF. CDR3 coding DNA: TGTGCCAGCAGCGACTACAGGGCGCAAAATTCACCCCTCCACTTT.

The chain joins TRBV15 to TRBJ2-2, with a tentative D call TRBD1 (6 bases). The CDR3 runs to 12 residues. Deletions cut 5 bases from V and 7 bases from J, with 8 bases between. In germline, CDR1 is LNHNV, CDR2 YYDKDF (reference sequence). The DNA for the CDR3 is TGTGCCACCAGCGAAGGGGGCGGGGAGCTGTTTTTT. It is translated as CATSEGGGELFF.

This chain links TRBV2 with TRBJ2-3; 10 nucleotides match TRBD2. After removal of 4 bases from V and 6 bases from J, the junction contained 1 base not matched to a gene. This CDR3 is built from 13 residues. CDR1 and CDR2 (germline): SNHLY, FYNNEI. The CDR3 reads CASSVSGGDTQYF. The CDR3 DNA sequence: TGTGCCAGCAGTGTTAGCGGGGGGGATACGCAGTATTTT. Filled out from reference TRBV2 and TRBJ2-3, the complete variable domain reads EPEVTQTPSHQVTQMGQEVILRCVPISNHLYFYWYRQILGQKVEFLVSFYNNEISEKSEIFDDQFSVERPDGSNFTLKIRSTKLEDSAMYFCASSVSGGDTQYFGPGTRLTVL.

This clone occurred a few times. The chain has TRBV2 and TRBJ1-4, with 7 bases aligning to TRBD1. J lost 0 bases, V lost 6 bases, and 1 base had no gene match. CDR3 length: 14 amino acids. In germline, CDR1 is SNHLY, CDR2 FYNNEI. In nucleotides, the CDR3 is TGTGCCAGCAGGGGACAGTCAACTAATGAAAAACTGTTTTTT. Translation: CASRGQSTNEKLFF.

The rearrangement links TRBV18 to TRBJ1-1; perhaps TRBD1 as D (5 bases). Trimming removed 3 bases at V and 1 base at J, with 9 bases between. Germline V gene lookup returns CDR1 KGHSH and CDR2 LQKENI. The CDR3 is 14 residues long. CDR3 in DNA: TGTGCCAGCTCACCGAACAGGAGGAACACTGAAGCTTTCTTT. It specifies CASSPNRRNTEAFF.

The V call is TRBV4-1, the J call TRBJ2-2, with TRBD2 matching 8 bases. CDR1 is MGHRA, CDR2 YSYEKL, per germline. The CDR3 totals 20 residues. V trimming: 0 bases; J trimming: 3 bases; junction bases outside the gene matches: 15. The CDR3 spells CASSQDIQGGAGVYTGELFF. DNA for the CDR3: TGCGCCAGCAGCCAAGATATACAGGGTGGAGCGGGGGTGTACACCGGGGAGCTGTTTTTT.

There are a few counts of this clone. The DNA of the CDR3 is TGCGCCAGCAGCCCGGACACGGGACAGGGCTACGAGCAGTACTTC. Its translation is CASSPDTGQGYEQYF. V and J are TRBV5-1 and TRBJ2-7; TRBD1 matches 9 bases. Trimming took 4 bases from V and 3 from J; bases not matched to a gene: 8. The CDR3 has 15 amino acids. Germline CDR1 reads SGHRS; CDR2 reads YFSETQ.

The rearrangement links TRBV27 to TRBJ1-1; TRBD1 is a possible D gene (6 bases). The CDR3 covers 15 residues. Germline V gives CDR1 MNHEY, CDR2 SMNVEV (reference sequence). V was clipped by 5 bases and J by 4 bases, with 17 bases between them. In DNA, the CDR3 is TGTGCCAGCAGTCCCTCGACGAGGGGGACCACTGAAGCTTTCTTT. Protein sequence: CASSPSTRGTTEAFF.

The V gene is TRBV6-2 or TRBV6-3, the J gene TRBJ1-5, with a tentative D call TRBD1 (5 bases). Germline-derived CDR1 and CDR2 are MNHEY and SVGEGT. The CDR3 loop spans 16 amino acids. Trimming cost V 0 bases and J 6 bases, with 15 bases left between them. CDR3 region: CASSYSDLGPRQPQHF. The CDR3 DNA reads TGTGCCAGCAGTTACTCGGATCTGGGGCCCCGTCAGCCCCAGCATTTT.

The chain combines TRBV6-5 with TRBJ2-7; 9 bases map to TRBD1. With 2 bases clipped from V and 5 bases from J, the junction kept 7 bases outside the gene matches. This CDR3 contains 15 residues. Looked up from germline, CDR1 is MNHEY and CDR2 is SVGAGI. The CDR3 loop is CASSYTRQGVNEQYF. The CDR3 DNA sequence: TGTGCCAGCAGTTACACAAGACAGGGGGTCAACGAGCAGTACTTC.